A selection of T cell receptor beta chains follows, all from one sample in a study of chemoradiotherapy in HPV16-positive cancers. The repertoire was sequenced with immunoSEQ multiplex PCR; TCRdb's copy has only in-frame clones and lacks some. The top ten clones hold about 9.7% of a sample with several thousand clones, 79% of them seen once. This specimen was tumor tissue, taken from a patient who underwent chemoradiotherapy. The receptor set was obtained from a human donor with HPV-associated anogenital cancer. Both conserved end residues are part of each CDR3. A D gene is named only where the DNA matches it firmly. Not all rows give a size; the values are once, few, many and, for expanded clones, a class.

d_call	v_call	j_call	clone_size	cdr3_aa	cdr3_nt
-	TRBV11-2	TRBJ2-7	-	CASSLVVRAYEQYF	TGTGCCAGCAGCTTAGTGGTCCGAGCCTACGAGCAGTACTTC
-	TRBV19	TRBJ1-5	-	CASSIEGPTGQPQHF	TGTGCCAGTAGTATAGAAGGCCCAACAGGGCAGCCCCAGCATTTT
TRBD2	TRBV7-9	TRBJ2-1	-	CASSLMGLRDYNEQFF	TGTGCCAGCAGCTTAATGGGACTACGGGATTACAATGAGCAGTTCTTC
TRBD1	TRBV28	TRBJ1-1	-	CASSQHPGGTTEAFF	TGTGCCAGCAGCCAACACCCAGGGGGGACCACTGAAGCTTTCTTT
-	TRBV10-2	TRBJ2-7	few	CASSEPIREQYF	TGCGCCAGCAGTGAGCCGATACGAGAACAGTACTTC
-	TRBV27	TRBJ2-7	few	CASSLEGMTHEQYF	TGTGCCAGCAGTTTGGAGGGAATGACGCACGAGCAGTACTTC
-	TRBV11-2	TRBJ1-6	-	CASSLILNNSPLHF	TGTGCCAGCAGCTTAATCTTAAATAATTCACCCCTCCACTTT
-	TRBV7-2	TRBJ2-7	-	CASSPRGLYEQYF	TGTGCCAGCAGCCCAAGGGGACTCTACGAGCAGTACTTC
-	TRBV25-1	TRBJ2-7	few	CASSDDTSPYEQYF	TGTGCCAGCAGTGATGACACCAGCCCCTACGAGCAGTACTTC
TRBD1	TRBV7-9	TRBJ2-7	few	CASSLGEQGLSYEQYF	TGTGCCAGCAGCTTAGGGGAACAGGGGCTCTCCTACGAGCAGTACTTC
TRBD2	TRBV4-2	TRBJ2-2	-	CASSPGLADKGGELFF	TGTGCCAGCAGTCCGGGACTAGCGGATAAAGGCGGGGAGCTGTTTTTT
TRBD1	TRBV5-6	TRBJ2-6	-	CASSLAGTASGANVLTF	TGTGCCAGCAGCTTGGCAGGGACAGCCTCTGGGGCCAACGTCCTGACTTTC
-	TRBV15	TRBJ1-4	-	CATSRGLQGAGEKLFF	TGTGCCACCAGCAGGGGATTACAGGGCGCGGGGGAAAAACTGTTTTTT
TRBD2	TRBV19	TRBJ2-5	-	CASSPRRIAGGAVETQYF	TGTGCCAGTAGTCCCCGAAGGATAGCGGGAGGCGCCGTAGAGACCCAGTACTTC
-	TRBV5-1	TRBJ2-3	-	CASSLGEICPDTQYF	TGCGCCAGCAGCTTGGGAGAGATATGTCCGGATACGCAGTATTTT
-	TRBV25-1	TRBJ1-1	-	CASSDPQMNTEAFF	TGTGCCAGCAGTGATCCTCAGATGAACACTGAAGCTTTCTTT
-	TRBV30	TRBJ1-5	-	CAWSVAGGFGSNQPQHF	TGTGCCTGGAGTGTAGCCGGGGGGTTCGGGAGCAATCAGCCCCAGCATTTT
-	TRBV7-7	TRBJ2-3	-	CASSLSGTDTQYF	TGTGCTAGCAGCCTGTCCGGCACAGATACGCAGTATTTT
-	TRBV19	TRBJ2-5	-	CASSMGAGSDTQYF	TGTGCCAGTAGTATGGGAGCGGGTTCAGATACCCAGTACTTC
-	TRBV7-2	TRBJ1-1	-	CASSLGGMNTEAFF	TGTGCCAGCAGCTTAGGGGGGATGAACACTGAAGCTTTCTTT
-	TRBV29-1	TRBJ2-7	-	CSAISVEQYF	TGCAGCGCGATATCCGTGGAGCAGTACTTC
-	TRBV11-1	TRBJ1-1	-	CASSLQAGQNTEAFF	TGTGCCAGCAGCTTACAGGCGGGTCAGAACACTGAAGCTTTCTTT
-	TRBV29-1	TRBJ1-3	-	CSIRGSGNTIYF	TGCAGCATCAGGGGTTCTGGAAACACCATATATTTT
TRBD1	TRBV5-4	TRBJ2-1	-	CASSLVQGAGGNEQFF	TGTGCCAGCAGCTTGGTTCAGGGGGCAGGGGGTAATGAGCAGTTCTTC
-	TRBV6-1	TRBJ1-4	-	CASSDWRPGTNEKLFF	TGTGCCAGCAGTGACTGGCGACCTGGGACTAATGAAAAACTGTTTTTT
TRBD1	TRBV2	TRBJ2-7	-	CASSEWTGVGEQYF	TGTGCCAGCAGTGAATGGACAGGGGTCGGGGAGCAGTACTTC
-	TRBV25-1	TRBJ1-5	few	CASSEGRSGEPQHF	TGTGCCAGCAGTGAAGGTCGTTCCGGTGAGCCCCAGCATTTT
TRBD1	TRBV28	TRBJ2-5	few	CASEGQGNQETQYF	TGTGCCAGCGAGGGACAGGGGAACCAAGAGACCCAGTACTTC
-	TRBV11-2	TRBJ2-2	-	CASSLATLGTGELFF	TGTGCCAGCAGCTTAGCCACCCTGGGGACCGGGGAGCTGTTTTTT
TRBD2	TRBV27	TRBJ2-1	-	CASSFTVAGERHNEQFF	TGTGCCAGCAGTTTTACAGTAGCGGGAGAAAGGCACAATGAGCAGTTCTTC
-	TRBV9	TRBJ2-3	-	CASSRDSIDTQYF	TGTGCCAGCAGCCGCGACAGCATTGATACGCAGTATTTT
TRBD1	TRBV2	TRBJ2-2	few	CASRSGTGNTGELFF	TGTGCCAGCAGGTCCGGGACAGGGAACACCGGGGAGCTGTTTTTT
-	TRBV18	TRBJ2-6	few	CASSPGVGNVLTF	TGTGCCAGCTCACCAGGGGTCGGCAACGTCCTGACTTTC
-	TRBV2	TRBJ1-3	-	CASSDRGSSGNTIYF	TGTGCCAGCAGTGATAGGGGGTCCTCTGGAAACACCATATATTTT
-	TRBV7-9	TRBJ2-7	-	CASSWLGSEQYF	TGTGCCAGCAGCTGGCTAGGGAGCGAGCAGTACTTC
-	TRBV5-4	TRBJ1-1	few	CASSPSGVLDTEAFF	TGTGCCAGCAGTCCCTCAGGGGTTTTGGACACTGAAGCTTTCTTT
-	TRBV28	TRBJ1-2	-	CASRITTTTGGYTF	TGTGCCAGCAGAATTACAACAACGACGGGCGGCTACACCTTC
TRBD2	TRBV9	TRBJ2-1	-	CASSSRRGGLGYNEQFF	TGTGCCAGCAGCTCCCGTCGGGGGGGCCTCGGCTACAATGAGCAGTTCTTC
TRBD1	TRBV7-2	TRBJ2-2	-	CASSRDSASGELFF	TGTGCCAGCAGCCGGGACAGCGCGTCCGGGGAGCTGTTTTTT
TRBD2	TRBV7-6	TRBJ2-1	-	CASTPIAGTSYNEQFF	TGTGCCAGCACGCCTATAGCGGGGACCTCCTACAATGAGCAGTTCTTC
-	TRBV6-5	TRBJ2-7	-	CASTHRYGSYEQYF	TGTGCCAGCACCCACAGGTACGGTTCCTACGAGCAGTACTTC
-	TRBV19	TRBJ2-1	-	CASSMWNNEQFF	TGTGCCAGTAGTATGTGGAACAATGAGCAGTTCTTC
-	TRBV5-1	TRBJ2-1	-	CASSLALAGNEQFF	TGCGCCAGCAGCTTGGCGCTAGCCGGCAATGAGCAGTTCTTC
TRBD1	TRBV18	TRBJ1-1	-	CASSLGQVEAFF	TGTGCCAGCTCACTCGGACAGGTCGAAGCTTTCTTT
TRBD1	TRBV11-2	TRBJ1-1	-	CASSPATGGGAFF	TGTGCCAGCAGCCCCGCGACAGGGGGGGGAGCTTTCTTT
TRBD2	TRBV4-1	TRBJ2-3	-	CASSQGLAGGLVTDTQYF	TGCGCCAGCAGCCAAGGACTAGCGGGAGGGTTGGTCACAGATACGCAGTATTTT
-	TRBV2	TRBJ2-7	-	CASTVESSYEQYF	TGTGCCAGCACAGTGGAAAGTTCCTACGAGCAGTACTTC
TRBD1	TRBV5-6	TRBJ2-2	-	CASSRGRGGWSGELFF	TGTGCCAGCAGCCGTGGAAGAGGGGGCTGGTCCGGGGAGCTGTTTTTT
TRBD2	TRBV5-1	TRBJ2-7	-	CASSLETGGGYEQYF	TGCGCCAGCAGCTTGGAAACGGGAGGAGGTTACGAGCAGTACTTC
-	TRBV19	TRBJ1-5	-	CASSMGLRQPQHF	TGTGCCAGTAGTATGGGACTTCGGCAGCCCCAGCATTTT
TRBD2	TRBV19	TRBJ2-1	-	CASSIDKGAGVEQFF	TGTGCCAGTAGTATAGATAAGGGAGCGGGAGTTGAGCAGTTCTTC